This paragraph reports one T cell receptor beta chain. The sample holds many counts of this clonotype. The antigen it recognizes is unknown. Per-base qualities were not stored, and no clone one base away is much larger. The library was built by means of PCR. The sequencing machine was an Illumina HiSeq 2500. Molecular barcoding was employed in the preparation of TCR libraries, with unique molecular identifiers being used to normalize TCRbeta repertoire quantification. The public reads were reanalyzed by TCRdb: fastp trimming at Q25, MiXCR alignment, in-frame beta chains only. Rows are unified per CDR3 protein, each entry keeping the most common DNA and genes. The sample table contains 640,000 or so distinct CDR3 sequences; only one count was recorded for 16% of them. The biggest ten clones account for 0.9% to 1.2% of the sample. The record originates from a study of T-cell reconstitution after alpha-beta-depleted transplantation in children (dated by TCRdb to 2015 to 2016). Regarding the research as a whole: T-cell immune reconstitution after TCRalphabeta/CD19-depleted allogeneic hematopoietic cell transplantation in children was quantitatively tracked in the study by means of TCR repertoire profiling.

The CDR3 starts with the cysteine, ends with the phenylalanine, and has 17 residues. CDR3 DNA is the only sequence kept; it has 51 bases, read in frame from the first base. V lost 3 bases and J lost 5 bases; the stretch between them is 20 bases long. Looking up the germline V gene yields CDR1 SGHVT and CDR2 SQSDAQ. The source of this sequence is a human donor who donated a stem cell graft to a child with acute myeloid leukemia. The chain joins TRBV7-4 to TRBJ1-5, with no confidently assigned D gene. The starting material was PBMCs from the stem cell graft donor, obtained from the stem cell graft. The DNA is TGTGCCAGCAGCTTGGGCAATCGGGCAGCAGAACATCAGCCCCAGCATTTT. Its translation is CASSLGNRAAEHQPQHF.